Presented here are 18 T cell receptor beta chains from one specimen sequenced in a study of response to subunit inactivated influenza vaccine. From the RT-PCR reads, TCRdb called clonotypes with MiXCR, one entry per CDR3 protein. Counted here are about 520,000 distinct CDR3 sequences, more than 7% occurring once; the ten biggest clones make up about 12%. Source: PBMCs from blood, taken less than 30 months after vaccination. The receptors originated from a man in his fifties or sixties who received an inactivated influenza vaccine.

DNA of the CDR3: TGCAGTGCTAGAGTTAGCAGCGGGTCCGGCGGTACGCAGTATTTT. The encoded protein is CSARVSSGSGGTQYF. The rearrangement links TRBV20-1 to TRBJ2-3; tentatively, D is TRBD2 (6 bases). The V end lost 1 base, the J end lost 8 bases, and 19 bases lay between the germline ends. Looked up from germline, CDR1 is DFQATT and CDR2 is SNEGSKA (reference sequence). CDR3 size: 15 residues.

There are a few counts of this clonotype. The genes are TRBV9 and TRBJ2-3; 11 nucleotides agree with TRBD2. The germline V gene has CDR1 SGDLS and CDR2 YYNGEE. Trimming took 2 bases from V and 2 from J; bases not matched to a gene: 7. The CDR3 extends over 17 amino acids. In DNA form, the CDR3 reads TGTGCCAGCAGCGTGGGAGGACTAGCGGGCGTCACAGATACGCAGTATTTT. Protein sequence: CASSVGGLAGVTDTQYF.

This clonotype was observed a few times. This rearrangement joins TRBV11-2 to TRBJ2-3; 14 bases are shared with TRBD2. CDR1 is SGHAT and CDR2 is FQNNGV in the germline V gene. The trim removed 6 bases at V and 5 bases at J, leaving 10 bases unmatched. CDR3 length: 17 residues. The CDR3 DNA reads TGTGCCAGCAGGCCGACTAGCGGGGGGGCCTTGGGAGATACGCAGTATTTT. Protein sequence: CASRPTSGGALGDTQYF.

The V gene is TRBV20-1, the J gene TRBJ1-2, with D possibly TRBD1 on 5 matching bases. Trimming removed 7 bases from V and 7 bases from J, with 16 bases in between. The CDR3 is made up of 12 amino acids. Germline-derived CDR1 and CDR2 are DFQATT and SNEGSKA (reference sequence). The CDR3 is CSGVLGPGGYTF. The CDR3, as DNA: TGCAGTGGGGTATTGGGGCCGGGTGGCTACACCTTC.

This clonotype was counted only a few times. The V and J genes are TRBV30 and TRBJ1-2, with a weak D call TRBD1 (5 bases). The CDR3 loop spans 11 amino acids. Germline V gene data show CDR1 as GTSNPN and CDR2 as SVGIG (reference sequence). V lost 4 bases and J 8 bases, leaving 11 bases between the germline ends. CDR3 nucleotide sequence: TGTGCCTGGATCAGGGATGGAGGCTACACCTTC. This encodes CAWIRDGGYTF. The variable domain in full, with the rest retrieved from reference TRBV30 and TRBJ1-2, is SQTIHQWPATLVQPVGSPLSLECTVEGTSNPNLYWYRQAAGRGLQLLFYSVGIGQISSEVPQNLSASRPQDRQFILSSKKLLLSDSGFYLCAWIRDGGYTFGSGTRLTVV.

A few counts support this clonotype. The CDR3 coding sequence is TGTGCCAGCCGGGGGGGGGTCCCCAATCAGCCCCAGCATTTT. Amino acids: CASRGGVPNQPQHF. This chain uses TRBV2 with TRBJ1-5; D might be TRBD1 (5 bases). The CDR3 totals 14 residues. The germline CDR1 and CDR2 sequences are SNHLY and FYNNEI. V dropped 8 bases and J dropped 3 bases, with 14 bases sitting between them.

J is TRBJ2-1 and V is TRBV20-1; D is possibly TRBD2 (5 bases). The CDR3 spans 19 residues. In germline, CDR1 is DFQATT, CDR2 SNEGSKA (reference sequence). Trimming shortened V by 1 base and J by 6 bases, and 28 bases separated the two germline ends. The CDR3 DNA sequence: TGCAGTGCTAGAGGCACCCTTTTTGAATCCGCGGGCCCCACCAATGAGCAGTTCTTC. It encodes CSARGTLFESAGPTNEQFF.

The chain couples TRBV4-3 to TRBJ2-7, with unresolved D. Trimming removed 0 bases at V and 3 bases at J, with 12 bases between. This CDR3 spans 15 amino acids. Per the germline V gene, CDR1 is LGHNA and CDR2 is YSLEER. The CDR3 here is CASSQDASVDYEQYF. As DNA, the CDR3 is TGCGCCAGCAGCCAAGATGCGTCTGTGGACTACGAGCAGTACTTC.

The genes are TRBV10-3 and TRBJ2-7, with 8 positions matching TRBD1. V gave up 0 bases and J gave up 4 bases; unmatched junction bases: 8. CDR1 is ENHRY and CDR2 is SYGVKD in the germline V gene. This CDR3 comprises 16 residues. The CDR3 DNA sequence: TGTGCCATCAGTGAGTCCACCCGGACAGGGAAGTACGAGCAGTACTTC. It specifies CAISESTRTGKYEQYF.

This clonotype was observed a handful of times. The V gene is TRBV5-1, the J gene TRBJ1-1; weak D call: TRBD1 (5 bases). This CDR3 has 13 amino acids. The germline gives CDR1 SGHRS, CDR2 YFSETQ. V lost 4 bases to trimming and J lost 6 bases, with 13 bases between them. CDR3 coding DNA: TGCGCCAGCAGCCCGGCCAGGGCGTCTGAAGCTTTCTTT. This sequence encodes CASSPARASEAFF.

This clonotype appeared many times. V gene TRBV11-2 combines with J gene TRBJ2-4; D is ambiguous. Germline CDR1 and CDR2: SGHAT and FQNNGV. CDR3 length: 14 amino acids. The V and J ends lost 6 bases and 2 bases respectively, with 11 bases between them. CDR3 nucleotides: TGTGCCAGCAGGGGTGTGCGAACCAAAAACATTCAGTACTTC. It translates to CASRGVRTKNIQYF.

This clonotype was detected a few times. The chain carries TRBV7-9 and TRBJ2-5, with 7 bases aligning to TRBD1. This CDR3 region has 13 residues. Germline trimming cut 5 bases from V and 4 bases from J; bases unmatched to any gene: 4. Germline V gene lookup returns CDR1 SEHNR and CDR2 FQNEAQ (reference sequence). This chain's CDR3 is CASSTQGRETQYF. The CDR3 DNA reads as TGTGCCAGCAGCACACAGGGGCGAGAGACCCAGTACTTC.

This rearrangement joins TRBV28 to TRBJ2-7, with 11 positions matching TRBD2. The CDR3 is made up of 17 amino acids. Trimming took 7 bases from V and 2 from J; bases not matched to a gene: 13. Looked up from germline, CDR1 is MDHEN and CDR2 is SYDVKM. The CDR3 DNA follows: TGTGCCAGCAAAAATGTAGCGGGAGGGATCAAAACCTACGAGCAGTACTTC. Its protein product is CASKNVAGGIKTYEQYF. The whole variable domain, filled in from reference TRBV28 and TRBJ2-7, reads DVKVTQSSRYLVKRTGEKVFLECVQDMDHENMFWYRQDPGLGLRLIYFSYDVKMKEKGDIPEGYSVSREKKERFSLILESASTNQTSMYLCASKNVAGGIKTYEQYFGPGTRLTVT.

This clonotype has ten or more counts. This chain uses TRBV28 with TRBJ2-7; perhaps TRBD1 as D (6 bases). This CDR3 region has 13 residues. Per the germline V gene, CDR1 is MDHEN and CDR2 is SYDVKM. V was shortened by 5 bases and J by 5 bases, with 13 bases between the two germline ends. CDR3 in amino acids: CASSVQGRNEQYF. The CDR3 nucleotides read TGTGCCAGCAGTGTACAGGGAAGGAACGAGCAGTACTTC. Drawing the rest from reference TRBV28 and TRBJ2-7, the complete variable domain is DVKVTQSSRYLVKRTGEKVFLECVQDMDHENMFWYRQDPGLGLRLIYFSYDVKMKEKGDIPEGYSVSREKKERFSLILESASTNQTSMYLCASSVQGRNEQYFGPGTRLTVT.

This clonotype was seen repeatedly, ten times or more. The chain is built from TRBV4-3 and TRBJ1-1; D not resolved. CDR1 is LGHNA, CDR2 YSLEER, per germline. This CDR3 comprises 14 residues. V was clipped by 2 bases and J by 2 bases, with 9 bases between them. In DNA form, the CDR3 reads TGCGCCAGCAGCCAAACGTGGGTAAACACTGAAGCTTTCTTT. Its protein is CASSQTWVNTEAFF.

This clonotype has ten or more counts. The chain recombines TRBV6-1 with TRBJ1-5; 9 bases line up with TRBD1. This CDR3 is 17 amino acids long. Germline V lookup: CDR1 MNHNS, CDR2 SASEGT. V was pared by 5 bases and J by 3 bases, with 11 bases of the junction left unmatched. Here the CDR3 reads CASSPPPGQGSNQPQHF. The DNA of the CDR3 is TGTGCCAGCAGTCCGCCCCCCGGACAGGGGTCCAATCAGCCCCAGCATTTT.

This clonotype was counted between two and nine times. The chain recombines TRBV15 with TRBJ2-5; 10 bases agree with TRBD1. The CDR3 has 15 residues. V was pared by 2 bases and J by 4 bases, with 4 bases of the junction left unmatched. CDR1 and CDR2 from the germline V gene are LNHNV and YYDKDF (reference sequence). The CDR3 DNA sequence: TGTGCCACCAGCAGACGGACAGGGGGAGGAGAGACCCAGTACTTC. Protein: CATSRRTGGGETQYF.

This clonotype was seen ten or more times. V is TRBV7-9 and J is TRBJ2-1; 10 bases align to TRBD1. The V gene end was trimmed by 5 bases and the J gene end by 7 bases; junction bases not matched to a gene: 8. The CDR3 has 15 amino acids. CDR1 is SEHNR and CDR2 is FQNEAQ in the germline V gene (reference sequence). DNA of the CDR3: TGTGCCAGCAGCAAACCGGGGACAGGGGTTAATGAGCAGTTCTTC. Amino acids: CASSKPGTGVNEQFF.